This TCR beta chain was recovered during a study of radiotherapy plus CTLA-4 blockade in lung cancer. Study-wide results and caveats: Some TCR clones had been derived from tumors. These clones expanded in peripheral blood after radiotherapy plus ipilimumab.

This table comes from immunoSEQ multiplex PCR, and its TCRdb copy is limited to in-frame clones, with some not included. The sample gives 81,000 or so clones, approximately 80% of which show up once; more than 14% is in the top ten. Germline lookup yields CDR1 LNHNV and CDR2 YYDKDF (reference sequence). The CDR3 length is 16 residues. Of note for this clone: Its specificity is unknown. The germline gene is not matched at one end of the junction; a read error may be the cause.

This chain connects TRBV15 to TRBJ1-2; 8 bases fit TRBD1. The sample was peripheral blood, taken from a patient treated with radiotherapy plus ipilimumab. This receptor was obtained from a human donor with non-small cell lung cancer that progressed on radiotherapy plus ipilimumab. The CDR3, as DNA: TGTGCCGCCAGCAGGGCGAGACAGGGGACAATTTATGGCTACACCTTC. Translating it yields CAASRARQGTIYGYTF.